The clone carrying this T cell receptor beta chain showed up just a few times. Antigen: not known. TCRdb analysed the 5' RACE reads with MiXCR anew, one entry per CDR3 protein. The repertoire holds around 220,000 distinct CDR3 sequences, 15% to 20% seen once, with about 39% in the top ten. The data were taken from a study of CD8 T cells in ankylosing spondylitis. Points from the study as a whole: Ankylosing spondylitis blood appeared to carry a characteristic TCR beta motif of roughly eight highly homologous variants.

The clonotype was recovered from a male donor with ankylosing spondylitis. Specimen: blood, either unsorted or a sorted T cell fraction (not recorded which).

The CDR3 region has the DNA TGTGCCAGCAGCCCTACTGGACTAGCGACGTACGAGCAGTACTTC. It encodes CASSPTGLATYEQYF. The V and J genes are TRBV11-1 and TRBJ2-7; 9 nucleotides agree with TRBD2. Germline assignment: CDR1 SGHAT and CDR2 FQDESV (reference sequence). The CDR3 is 15 residues long. Unmatched junction bases numbered 9, after V lost 5 bases and J lost 4 bases.